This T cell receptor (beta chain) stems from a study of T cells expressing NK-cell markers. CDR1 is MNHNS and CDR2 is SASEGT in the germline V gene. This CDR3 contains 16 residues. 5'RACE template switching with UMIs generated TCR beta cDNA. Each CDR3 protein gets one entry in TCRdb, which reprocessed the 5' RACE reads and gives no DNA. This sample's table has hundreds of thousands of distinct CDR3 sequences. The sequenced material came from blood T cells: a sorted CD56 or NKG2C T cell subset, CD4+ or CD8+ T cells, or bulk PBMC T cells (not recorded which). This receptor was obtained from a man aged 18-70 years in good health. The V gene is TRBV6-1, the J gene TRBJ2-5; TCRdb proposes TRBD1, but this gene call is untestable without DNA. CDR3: CASTRDRGRPRETQYF.